This TCR beta chain was recovered during a study of blood T cell repertoires in COVID-19. On the study more broadly: The study drew acute and convalescent COVID-19 samples from the United States, Italy and Spain. PBMCs, B-cell-depleted T cells, or T cells provided the cDNA or gDNA that made up the material.

The CDR3 is made up of 14 amino acids. Germline CDR1 and CDR2: SGHRS and YFSETQ. With 3 bases clipped from V and 7 bases from J, the junction kept 3 bases outside the gene matches. As processed by the authors: Reference gene primer amplification gave estimated nucleated cell counts. Clones were read by immunoSEQ multiplex PCR, and TCRdb kept only the in-frame ones, dropping some. The V and J calls and clone size come from that table; D and trimming were worked out from the DNA. Of under 300,000 clones listed, roughly 85% are singletons. Sequencing was carried out using peripheral blood. This receptor was identified in a human donor in a cohort sampled during active COVID-19. J is TRBJ2-1 and V is TRBV5-1, with TRBD2 identical over 11 bases. The CDR3 nucleotides are TGCGCCAGCAGCTATCTAGCGGGAGGTAATGAGCAGTTCTTC. This translates into CASSYLAGGNEQFF.